This paragraph covers one T cell receptor beta chain sequence. The antigen is not known. The source of the sample is a study of breast tumors, draining lymph nodes, adjacent tissues. TCRdb called the multiplex PCR reads again in MiXCR, with one record for every CDR3 protein. Of about 24,000 distinct CDR3 sequences detected, around 68% appear once; the ten largest clones hold 23%. Findings and limits, study-wide: Tumor repertoires ranked between lymph nodes and nontumor tissue in diversity, with V and J gene preferences.

Trimming took 1 base from V and 6 from J, leaving 13 bases between them. The germline CDR1 and CDR2 sequences are SNHLY and FYNNEI. The CDR3 runs 14 residues. The sequenced material came from tumor-adjacent breast tissue. The source of this sequence is a female donor with breast cancer. Some clones in this sample may be carry-over from other donors' samples. The rearrangement uses TRBV2 and TRBJ2-7; TRBD1 or TRBD2 may be the D gene (5 bases each). CDR3 residues: CASSEVGPGVEQYF. CDR3 nucleotide sequence: TGTGCCAGCAGTGAAGTGGGACCCGGCGTCGAGCAGTACTTC.